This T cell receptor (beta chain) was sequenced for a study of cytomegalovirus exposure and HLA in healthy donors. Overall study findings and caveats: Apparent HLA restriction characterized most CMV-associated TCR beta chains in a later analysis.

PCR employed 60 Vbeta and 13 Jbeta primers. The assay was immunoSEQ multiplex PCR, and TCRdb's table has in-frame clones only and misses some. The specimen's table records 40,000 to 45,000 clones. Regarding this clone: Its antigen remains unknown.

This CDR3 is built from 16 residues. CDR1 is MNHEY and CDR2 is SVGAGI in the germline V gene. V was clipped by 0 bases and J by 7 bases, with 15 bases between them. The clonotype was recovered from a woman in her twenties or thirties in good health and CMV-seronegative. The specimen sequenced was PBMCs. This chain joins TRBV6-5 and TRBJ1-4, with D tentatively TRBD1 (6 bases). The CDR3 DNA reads TGTGCCAGCAGTTACTCCGGGCCAGGGGTGGGTGAAAAACTGTTTTTT. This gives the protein CASSYSGPGVGEKLFF.